Presented here are 7 T cell receptor beta chains from one specimen sequenced in a study of radiation and T cells in renal cell carcinoma. The repertoire was sequenced with immunoSEQ multiplex PCR; TCRdb's copy has only in-frame clones and lacks some. This sample has about 150,000 clones, with approximately 86% found just once. Time point indicated: blood 2 weeks post-SBRT. Treatment given: 15 Gy SBRT to primary tumor, nephrectomy 4 weeks later. This specimen consisted of blood, obtained from a patient whose treatment included radiotherapy and nephrectomy. The receptors originated from a woman between 45 and 60 years old with renal cell carcinoma.

Details on this clone: Being one base from a much bigger clone, this may be a read error. The rearrangement joins TRBV7-3 to TRBJ2-6; no definite D call. The germline V gene encodes CDR1 SGHTA and CDR2 FQGTGA. The V gene lost 2 bases and the J gene lost 2 bases, with 1 base spanning the gap. The CDR3 extends over 13 amino acids. The CDR3 nucleotides read TGTGCCAGCAGCTTAGCTGGGGCCAACGTCCTGACTTTC. It is translated as CASSLAGANVLTF.

The chain carries TRBV4-3 and TRBJ2-7; D remains ambiguous. Germline V gene lookup returns CDR1 LGHNA and CDR2 YSLEER. The CDR3 has 15 amino acids. V was trimmed by 1 base and J by 5 bases, leaving 15 bases between them. CDR3 amino acids: CASSQVGSPEDEQYF. DNA of the CDR3: TGCGCCAGCAGCCAAGTGGGATCCCCTGAGGACGAGCAGTACTTC.

This clone turned up a few times. At one of its ends the junction is not consistent with the germline gene, which may arise from a read error. J is TRBJ2-7 and V is TRBV6-6; 7 positions match TRBD1. Looked up from germline, CDR1 is MNHNY and CDR2 is SVGAGI (reference sequence). The CDR3 consists of 14 residues. The CDR3 spells CASSWWTGSDEQYF. The CDR3 DNA reads as TGTGCCAGCAGTTGGTGGACAGGCTCCGACGAGCAGTACTTC.

The rearrangement links TRBV5-1 to TRBJ1-4; D gene uncertain. Germline lookup yields CDR1 SGHRS and CDR2 YFSETQ. This CDR3 is 14 amino acids long. V lost 1 base and J lost 5, with 9 bases in between. The CDR3 sequence is CASSLKEINEKLFF. DNA of the CDR3: TGCGCCAGCAGCTTGAAAGAGATAAATGAAAAACTGTTTTTT. Drawing the rest from reference TRBV5-1 and TRBJ1-4, the complete variable domain is KAGVTQTPRYLIKTRGQQVTLSCSPISGHRSVSWYQQTPGQGLQFLFEYFSETQRNKGNFPGRFSGRQFSNSRSEMNVSTLELGDSALYLCASSLKEINEKLFFGSGTQLSVL.

V is TRBV18 and J is TRBJ2-2; D remains unclear. The CDR3 spans 14 residues. The ends were cut back, 2 bases at V and 4 bases at J, with 8 bases in the middle. Looked up from germline, CDR1 is KGHSH and CDR2 is LQKENI. CDR3 in amino acids: CASSPVGSTGELFF. DNA for the CDR3: TGTGCCAGCTCACCAGTGGGGTCCACCGGGGAGCTGTTTTTT.

Only one count was recorded for this clone. The V gene is TRBV7-9, the J gene TRBJ1-5; D might be TRBD1 (5 bases). This CDR3 has 17 amino acids. Trimming removed 5 bases at V and 7 bases at J, with 24 bases between. Germline CDR1 reads SEHNR; CDR2 reads FQNEAQ (reference sequence). CDR3 residues: CASSRYGQGGGEQPQHF. The CDR3 DNA sequence: TGTGCCAGCAGCCGGTACGGGCAGGGCGGAGGGGAACAGCCCCAGCATTTT.

The chain is built from TRBV19 and TRBJ1-5; D is uncertain. Germline CDR1 and CDR2: LNHDA and SQIVND (reference sequence). The CDR3 is 13 residues long. V lost 4 bases and J lost 7, with 11 bases in between. DNA of the CDR3: TGTGCCAGTAGTAGTGGCCAGAAGCAGCCCCAGCATTTT. Its translation is CASSSGQKQPQHF. The variable domain in full, completed from reference TRBV19 and TRBJ1-5, reads DGGITQSPKYLFRKEGQNVTLSCEQNLNHDAMYWYRQDPGQGLRLIYYSQIVNDFQKGDIAEGYSVSREKKESFPLTVTSAQKNPTAFYLCASSSGQKQPQHFGDGTRLSIL.